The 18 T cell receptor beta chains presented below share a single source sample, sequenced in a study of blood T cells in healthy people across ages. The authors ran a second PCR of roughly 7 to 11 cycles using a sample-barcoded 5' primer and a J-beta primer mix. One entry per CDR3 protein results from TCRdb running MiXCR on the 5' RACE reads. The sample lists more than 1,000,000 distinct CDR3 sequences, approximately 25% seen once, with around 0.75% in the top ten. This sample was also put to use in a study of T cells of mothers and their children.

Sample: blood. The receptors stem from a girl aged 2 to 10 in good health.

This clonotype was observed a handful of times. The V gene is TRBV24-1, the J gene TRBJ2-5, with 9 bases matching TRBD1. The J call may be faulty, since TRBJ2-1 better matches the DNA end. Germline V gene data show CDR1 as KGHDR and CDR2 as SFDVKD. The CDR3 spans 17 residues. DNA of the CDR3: TGTGCCACCAGTGATAGTACCGGGACAGGGATTTACAATGAGCAGTTCTTC. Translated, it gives CATSDSTGTGIYNEQFF.

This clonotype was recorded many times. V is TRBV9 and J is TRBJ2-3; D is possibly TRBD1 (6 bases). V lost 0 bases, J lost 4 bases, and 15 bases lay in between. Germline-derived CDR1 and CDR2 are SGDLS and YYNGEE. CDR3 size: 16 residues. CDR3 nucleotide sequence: TGTGCCAGCAGCGTAGGAGGACAGTTTACCTCAGATACGCAGTATTTT. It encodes CASSVGGQFTSDTQYF. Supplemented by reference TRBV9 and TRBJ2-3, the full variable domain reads DSGVTQTPKHLITATGQRVTLRCSPRSGDLSVYWYQQSLDQGLQFLIQYYNGEERAKGNILERFSAQQFPDLHSELNLSSLELGDSALYFCASSVGGQFTSDTQYFGPGTRLTVL.

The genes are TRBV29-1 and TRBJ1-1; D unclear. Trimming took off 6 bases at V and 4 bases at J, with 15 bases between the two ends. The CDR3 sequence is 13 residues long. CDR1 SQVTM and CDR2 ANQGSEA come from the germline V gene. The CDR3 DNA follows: TGCAGCGTCAAGACCGGACGGAGCACTGAAGCTTTCTTT. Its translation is CSVKTGRSTEAFF.

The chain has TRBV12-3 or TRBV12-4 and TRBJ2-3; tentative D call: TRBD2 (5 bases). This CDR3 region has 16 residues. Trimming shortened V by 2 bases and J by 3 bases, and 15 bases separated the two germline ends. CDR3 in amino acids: CASSLRTARSTDTQYF. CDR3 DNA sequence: TGTGCCAGCAGTTTAAGGACTGCCCGAAGTACAGATACGCAGTATTTT.

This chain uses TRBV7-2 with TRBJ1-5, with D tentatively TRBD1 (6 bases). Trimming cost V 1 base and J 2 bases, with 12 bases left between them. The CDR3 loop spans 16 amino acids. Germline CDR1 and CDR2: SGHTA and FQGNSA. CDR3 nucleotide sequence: TGTGCCAGCAGCTTAGTGGGGGGCGGGGGCAATCAGCCCCAGCATTTT. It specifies CASSLVGGGGNQPQHF.

The CDR3 here is CSGTGQETQYF. As DNA, the CDR3 is TGCAGTGGGACAGGGCAAGAGACCCAGTACTTC. J is TRBJ2-7 and V is TRBV20-1, with TRBD1 matching 8 bases. The DNA end is more similar to TRBJ2-5, so the J call may be wrong. Germline CDR1 reads DFQATT; CDR2 reads SNEGSKA (reference sequence). The CDR3 has 11 amino acids.

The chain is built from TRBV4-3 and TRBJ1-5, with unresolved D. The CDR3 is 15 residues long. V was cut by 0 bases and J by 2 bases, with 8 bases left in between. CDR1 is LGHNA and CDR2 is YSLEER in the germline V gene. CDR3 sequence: CASSQDRGRNQPQHF. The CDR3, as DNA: TGCGCCAGCAGCCAAGATCGGGGTCGCAATCAGCCCCAGCATTTT.

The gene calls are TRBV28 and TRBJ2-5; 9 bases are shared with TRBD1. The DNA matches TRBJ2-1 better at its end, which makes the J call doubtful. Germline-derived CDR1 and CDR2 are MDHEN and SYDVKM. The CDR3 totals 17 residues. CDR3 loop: CASSLRMGDREGNEQFF. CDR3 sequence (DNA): TGTGCCAGCAGTCTTAGGATGGGGGACAGGGAAGGCAATGAGCAGTTCTTC.

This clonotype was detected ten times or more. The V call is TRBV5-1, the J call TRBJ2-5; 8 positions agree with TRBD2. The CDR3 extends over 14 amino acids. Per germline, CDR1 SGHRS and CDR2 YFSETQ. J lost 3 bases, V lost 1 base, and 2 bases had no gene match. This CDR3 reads CASSLIGGEETQYF. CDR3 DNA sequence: TGCGCCAGCAGCTTGATCGGGGGGGAAGAGACCCAGTACTTC.

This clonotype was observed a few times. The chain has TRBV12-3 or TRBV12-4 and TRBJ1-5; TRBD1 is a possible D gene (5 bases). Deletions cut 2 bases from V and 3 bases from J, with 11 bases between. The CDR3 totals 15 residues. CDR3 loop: CASSLNGRVNQPQHF. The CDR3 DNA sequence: TGTGCCAGCAGTTTAAACGGCAGGGTCAATCAGCCCCAGCATTTT.

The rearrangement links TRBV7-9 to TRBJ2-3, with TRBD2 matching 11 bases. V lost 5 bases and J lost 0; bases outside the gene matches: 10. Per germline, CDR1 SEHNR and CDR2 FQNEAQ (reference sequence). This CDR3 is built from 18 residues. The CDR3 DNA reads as TGTGCCAGCAGCGCCCTAGCGGGGGGCGTCGTTAGCACAGATACGCAGTATTTT. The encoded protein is CASSALAGGVVSTDTQYF.

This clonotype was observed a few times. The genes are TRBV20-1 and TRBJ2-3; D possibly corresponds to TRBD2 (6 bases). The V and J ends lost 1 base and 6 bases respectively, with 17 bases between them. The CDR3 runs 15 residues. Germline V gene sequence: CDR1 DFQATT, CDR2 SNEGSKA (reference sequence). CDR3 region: CSARVPDKSGDTQYF. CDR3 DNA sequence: TGCAGTGCTAGAGTCCCGGACAAAAGCGGGGATACGCAGTATTTT.

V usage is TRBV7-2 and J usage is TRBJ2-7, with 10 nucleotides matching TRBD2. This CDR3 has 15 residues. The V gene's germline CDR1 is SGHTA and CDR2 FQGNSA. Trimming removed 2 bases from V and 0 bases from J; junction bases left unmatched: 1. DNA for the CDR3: TGTGCCAGCAGCTTACCTAGCGGGAGCTCCTACGAGCAGTACTTC. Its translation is CASSLPSGSSYEQYF.

The CDR3 DNA sequence: TGCAGTGCCGCCGGGGGGGCGGGTTACAATGAGCAGTTCTTC. Protein sequence: CSAAGGAGYNEQFF. The V and J genes are TRBV20-1 and TRBJ2-1; 8 bases are shared with TRBD2. V was pared by 6 bases and J by 4 bases, with 8 bases of the junction left unmatched. The CDR3 has 14 residues. Germline V CDR1 and CDR2: DFQATT, SNEGSKA (reference sequence).

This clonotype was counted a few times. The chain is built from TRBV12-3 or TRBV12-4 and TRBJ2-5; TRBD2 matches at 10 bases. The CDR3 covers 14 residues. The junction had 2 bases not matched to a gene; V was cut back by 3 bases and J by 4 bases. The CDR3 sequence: CASSLGLAPETQYF. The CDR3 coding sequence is TGTGCCAGCAGTTTGGGACTAGCGCCAGAGACCCAGTACTTC.

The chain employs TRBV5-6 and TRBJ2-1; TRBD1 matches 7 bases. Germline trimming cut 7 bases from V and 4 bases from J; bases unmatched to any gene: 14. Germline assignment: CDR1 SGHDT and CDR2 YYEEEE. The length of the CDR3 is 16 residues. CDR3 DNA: TGTGCCAGCGGAGACAGGGACATGTCCCCTTACAATGAGCAGTTCTTC. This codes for CASGDRDMSPYNEQFF.

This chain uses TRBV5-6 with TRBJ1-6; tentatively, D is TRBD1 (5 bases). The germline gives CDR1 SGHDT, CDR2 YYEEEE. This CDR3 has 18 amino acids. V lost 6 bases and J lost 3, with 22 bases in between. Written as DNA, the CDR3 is TGTGCCAGCACCAACTTCTTCGGGGCACAGAGCTATAATTCACCCCTCCACTTT. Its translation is CASTNFFGAQSYNSPLHF.

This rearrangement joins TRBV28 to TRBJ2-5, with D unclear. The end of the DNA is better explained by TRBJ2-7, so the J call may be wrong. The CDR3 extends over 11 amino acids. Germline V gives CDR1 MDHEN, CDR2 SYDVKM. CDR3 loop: CASRGNVEQYF. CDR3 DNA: TGTGCCAGCAGGGGGAACGTCGAGCAGTACTTC.